Listed here are 9 T cell receptor beta chains from one sample, sequenced in a study of CD8 T cells in ankylosing spondylitis. TCRdb independently ran MiXCR on the 5' RACE reads; one entry per CDR3 protein. The sample yields a few hundred thousand distinct CDR3 sequences, 20% to 25% seen once. Findings of the study overall: About 8 highly homologous variants made up a TCR beta motif that seemed to typify ankylosing spondylitis blood.

Antigens for these TCRs are unknown. Sequencing was performed on blood, either unsorted or a sorted T cell fraction (not recorded which). These TCRs come from a male donor with ankylosing spondylitis.

The chain uses TRBV28 and TRBJ2-1, with 7 bases fitting TRBD1. Germline CDR1 and CDR2: MDHEN and SYDVKM. V dropped 2 bases and J dropped 9; count of bases not matched to a gene: 7. This CDR3 has 14 amino acids. The CDR3 DNA reads TGTGCCAGCAGTTTACCCAGCCAGGGGGTTGAGCAGTTCTTC. Its translation: CASSLPSQGVEQFF.

This chain uses TRBV18 with TRBJ2-3; 9 bases match TRBD1. The V and J ends lost 2 bases and 1 base, in that order; junction bases with no gene match: 1. This CDR3 is 15 amino acids long. Per germline, CDR1 KGHSH and CDR2 LQKENI. Written as DNA, the CDR3 is TGTGCCAGCTCACCAAGGGACAGGGGCACAGATACGCAGTATTTT. Its translation: CASSPRDRGTDTQYF. Complete variable domain (other parts from reference TRBV18 and TRBJ2-3): NAGVMQNPRHLVRRRGQEARLRCSPMKGHSHVYWYRQLPEEGLKFMVYLQKENIIDESGMPKERFSAEFPKEGPSILRIQQVVRGDSAAYFCASSPRDRGTDTQYFGPGTRLTVL.

This clonotype has ten or more counts. J is TRBJ1-6 and V is TRBV12-3 or TRBV12-4, with unresolved D. The CDR3 totals 13 residues. Deletions cut 2 bases from V and 14 bases from J, with 13 bases between. The CDR3, as DNA: TGTGCCAGCAGTTTAAGGGAGCAGTCATCCCTCCACTTT. Amino acids: CASSLREQSSLHF.

The chain joins TRBV2 to TRBJ2-7; TRBD1 is a possible D gene (5 bases). Trimming took 6 bases from V and 0 from J, leaving 12 bases between them. Germline V gene lookup returns CDR1 SNHLY and CDR2 FYNNEI. The CDR3 is 14 residues long. The CDR3 region is CASREYRTSYEQYF. Written as DNA, the CDR3 is TGTGCCAGCAGGGAATACAGGACCTCCTACGAGCAGTACTTC.

This clonotype was seen a few times. CDR3 loop: CASRWTGTGNDEQYF. CDR3 DNA sequence: TGCGCCAGCAGGTGGACCGGGACAGGGAACGACGAGCAGTACTTC. The rearrangement uses TRBV5-1 and TRBJ2-7; 9 bases line up with TRBD1. The CDR3 length is 15 residues. Germline V gives CDR1 SGHRS, CDR2 YFSETQ. The V and J ends lost 5 bases and 5 bases, in that order; junction bases with no gene match: 11.

This clonotype has at least ten counts. CDR3 bases: TGTGCCAGCAGCCAAGATCGGGGGACTAGCGAGACCGAGTACCAAGAGACCCAGTACTTC. Its translation: CASSQDRGTSETEYQETQYF. V and J are TRBV14 and TRBJ2-5; 10 nucleotides align to TRBD2. Germline-derived CDR1 and CDR2 are SGHDN and FVKESK. Germline trimming cut 0 bases from V and 0 bases from J; bases unmatched to any gene: 13. This CDR3 contains 20 residues.

This clonotype showed up just a few times. The rearrangement uses TRBV6-1 and TRBJ1-6, with a weak D call TRBD1 (6 bases). The germline V and J ends were trimmed by 8 bases and 7 bases, with 15 bases remaining between them. Germline assignment: CDR1 MNHNS and CDR2 SASEGT. The CDR3 has 14 residues. CDR3 bases: TGTGCCAGCGGGGCTGGACAGATAAATTCACCCCTCCACTTT. Encoded protein: CASGAGQINSPLHF.

This clonotype showed up many times. J is TRBJ1-4 and V is TRBV18; no reliable D call. Germline-derived CDR1 and CDR2 are KGHSH and LQKENI. V was shortened by 3 bases and J by 8 bases, with 10 bases between the two germline ends. The CDR3 runs to 13 residues. The CDR3 DNA sequence: TGTGCCAGCTCACCGGGTTTCCGGGAAAAACTGTTTTTT. It yields the protein CASSPGFREKLFF.

This clonotype has a handful of counts. The V call is TRBV20-1, the J call TRBJ1-1; no clear D gene. There are 13 residues in the CDR3. V lost 4 bases and J lost 0, with 9 bases in between. CDR1 and CDR2 (germline): DFQATT, SNEGSKA (reference sequence). This CDR3 is CSATSLMNTEAFF. The CDR3 nucleotides read TGCAGTGCTACATCTCTAATGAACACTGAAGCTTTCTTT.